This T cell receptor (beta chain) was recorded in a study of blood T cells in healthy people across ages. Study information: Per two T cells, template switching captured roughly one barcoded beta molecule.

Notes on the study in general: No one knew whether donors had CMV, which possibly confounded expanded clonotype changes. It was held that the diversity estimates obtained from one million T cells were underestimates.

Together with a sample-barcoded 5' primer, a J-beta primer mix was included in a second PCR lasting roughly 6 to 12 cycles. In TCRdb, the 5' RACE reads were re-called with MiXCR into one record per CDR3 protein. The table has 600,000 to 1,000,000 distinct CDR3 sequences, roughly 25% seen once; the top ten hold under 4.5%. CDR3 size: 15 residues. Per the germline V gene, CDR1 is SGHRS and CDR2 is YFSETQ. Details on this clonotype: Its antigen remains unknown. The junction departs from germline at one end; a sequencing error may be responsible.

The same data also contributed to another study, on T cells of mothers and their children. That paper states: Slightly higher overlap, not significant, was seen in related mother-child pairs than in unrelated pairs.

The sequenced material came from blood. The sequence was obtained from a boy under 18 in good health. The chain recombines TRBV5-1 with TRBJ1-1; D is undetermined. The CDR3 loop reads CDSSGDTGKRAEAFF. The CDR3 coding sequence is TGCGACAGCAGCGGCGACACGGGAAAGAGGGCTGAAGCTTTCTTT. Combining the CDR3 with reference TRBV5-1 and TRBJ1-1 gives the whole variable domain KAGVTQTPRYLIKTRGQQVTLSCSPISGHRSVSWYQQTPGQGLQFLFEYFSETQRNKGNFPGRFSGRQFSNSRSEMNVSTLELGDSALYLCDSSGDTGKRAEAFFGQGTRLTVV.